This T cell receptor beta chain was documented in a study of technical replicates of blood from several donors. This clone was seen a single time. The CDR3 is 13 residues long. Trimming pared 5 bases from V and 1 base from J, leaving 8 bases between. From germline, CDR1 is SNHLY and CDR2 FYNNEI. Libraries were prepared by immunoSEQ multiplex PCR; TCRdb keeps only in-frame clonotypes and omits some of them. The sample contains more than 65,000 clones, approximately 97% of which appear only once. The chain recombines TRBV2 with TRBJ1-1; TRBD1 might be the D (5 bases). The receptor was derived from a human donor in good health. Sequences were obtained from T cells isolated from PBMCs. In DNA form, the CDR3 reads TGTGCCAGCAGTAGGGACTGGAACACTGAAGCTTTCTTT. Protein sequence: CASSRDWNTEAFF. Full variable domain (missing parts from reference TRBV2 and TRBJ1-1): EPEVTQTPSHQVTQMGQEVILRCVPISNHLYFYWYRQILGQKVEFLVSFYNNEISEKSEIFDDQFSVERPDGSNFTLKIRSTKLEDSAMYFCASSRDWNTEAFFGQGTRLTVV.